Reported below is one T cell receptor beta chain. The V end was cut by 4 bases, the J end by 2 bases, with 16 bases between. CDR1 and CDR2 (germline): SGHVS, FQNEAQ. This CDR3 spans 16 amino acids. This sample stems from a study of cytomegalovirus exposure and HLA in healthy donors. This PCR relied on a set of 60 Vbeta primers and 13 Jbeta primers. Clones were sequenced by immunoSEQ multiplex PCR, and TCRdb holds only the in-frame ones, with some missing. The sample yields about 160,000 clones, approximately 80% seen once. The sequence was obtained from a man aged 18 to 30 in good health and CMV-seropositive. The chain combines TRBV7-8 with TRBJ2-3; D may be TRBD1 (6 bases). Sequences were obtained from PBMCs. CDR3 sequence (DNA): TGTGCCAGCAGCTACCCGGGGACACACCCCACAGATACGCAGTATTTT. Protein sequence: CASSYPGTHPTDTQYF.